Presented here are 32 T cell receptor beta chains from one specimen sequenced in a study of beta chain features in type 1 diabetes. Study results and caveats: People with Type 1 diabetes carried modestly yet significantly shorter TCRB CDR3s in all four CD4+ subsets.

The investigators reverse transcribed all of the isolated RNA, so they sequenced expressed TCRB transcripts. Only in-frame clones appear in the TCRdb table, and some are missing; sequencing was by immunoSEQ multiplex PCR. Of about 270,000 clones in the sample, approximately 14% were seen once. What these receptors recognize is not known. Source material: naive CD4+ T cells from blood. These receptors all come from a man aged 30 to 45 with type 1 diabetes.

This clone came up a few times. The rearrangement joins TRBV13 to TRBJ2-1; 11 bases fit TRBD2. This CDR3 region has 15 residues. The J segment lost 8 bases and the V segment lost 4 bases, leaving 7 bases of the junction unmatched. Germline V gives CDR1 PRHDT, CDR2 FYEKMQ (reference sequence). CDR3 protein: CASSSTSGAQHEQFF. CDR3 nucleotide sequence: TGTGCCAGCAGCTCGACTAGCGGGGCCCAGCATGAGCAGTTCTTC. The full variable domain, rest sourced from reference TRBV13 and TRBJ2-1, is AAGVIQSPRHLIKEKRETATLKCYPIPRHDTVYWYQQGPGQDPQFLISFYEKMQSDKGSIPDRFSAQQFSDYHSELNMSSLELGDSALYFCASSSTSGAQHEQFFGPGTRLTVL.

This clone was counted between two and nine times. The rearrangement links TRBV5-1 to TRBJ2-3; TRBD2 matches at 9 bases. The CDR3 covers 17 residues. V was pared by 4 bases and J by 2 bases, with 11 bases of the junction left unmatched. Germline CDR1 SGHRS, CDR2 YFSETQ. The CDR3 nucleotides read TGCGCCAGCAGCGACTCACCAGCGGGGGGCCTCACAGATACGCAGTATTTT. Translated: CASSDSPAGGLTDTQYF. The full variable domain, completed using reference TRBV5-1 and TRBJ2-3, is KAGVTQTPRYLIKTRGQQVTLSCSPISGHRSVSWYQQTPGQGLQFLFEYFSETQRNKGNFPGRFSGRQFSNSRSEMNVSTLELGDSALYLCASSDSPAGGLTDTQYFGPGTRLTVL.

The chain joins TRBV19 to TRBJ1-5; 7 bases line up with TRBD1. The CDR3 has 15 amino acids. After removal of 6 bases from V and 3 bases from J, the junction contained 8 bases not matched to a gene. Per germline, CDR1 LNHDA and CDR2 SQIVND (reference sequence). CDR3 protein: CASRGTAPFNQPQHF. The CDR3, as DNA: TGTGCCAGTAGGGGGACAGCTCCCTTCAATCAGCCCCAGCATTTT.

This chain connects TRBV29-1 to TRBJ1-1; D uncertain. CDR1 is SQVTM, CDR2 ANQGSEA, per germline. V was cut by 2 bases and J by 5 bases, with 9 bases left in between. This CDR3 is built from 12 residues. The CDR3 protein is CSVEPGLTEAFF. For the CDR3, the DNA is TGCAGCGTTGAACCGGGGTTGACTGAAGCTTTCTTT. The whole variable domain, remainder taken from reference TRBV29-1 and TRBJ1-1, is SAVISQKPSRDICQRGTSLTIQCQVDSQVTMMFWYRQQPGQSLTLIATANQGSEATYESGFVIDKFPISRPNLTFSTLTVSNMSPEDSSIYLCSVEPGLTEAFFGQGTRLTVV.

This clone appeared a few times. V is TRBV7-9 and J is TRBJ2-7, with 10 bases fitting TRBD2. J lost 2 bases, V lost 3 bases, and 7 bases had no gene match. This CDR3 is built from 16 residues. From germline, CDR1 is SEHNR and CDR2 FQNEAQ (reference sequence). The CDR3 bases are TGTGCCAGCAGCTTGTCTAGCGGGAGTCTCCCCTACGAGCAGTACTTC. Amino acid sequence: CASSLSSGSLPYEQYF. Together with reference TRBV7-9 and TRBJ2-7, the CDR3 gives the full variable domain: DTGVSQNPRHKITKRGQNVTFRCDPISEHNRLYWYRQTLGQGPEFLTYFQNEAQLEKSRLLSDRFSAERPKGSFSTLEIQRTEQGDSAMYLCASSLSSGSLPYEQYFGPGTRLTVT.

Only a few counts were recorded for this clone. The chain couples TRBV7-2 to TRBJ2-1; 11 bases are a match to TRBD2. This CDR3 has 18 residues. Trimming at V came to 1 base and at J to 6 bases, leaving 11 bases not matched to a gene. In germline, CDR1 is SGHTA, CDR2 FQGNSA. CDR3 loop: CASSLDISRLAGFNEQFF. The CDR3 bases are TGTGCCAGCAGCTTAGATATTTCGAGACTAGCGGGATTCAATGAGCAGTTCTTC.

This sequence joins TRBV4-3 and TRBJ2-2; the D gene is possibly TRBD2 (5 bases). The CDR3 is 13 residues long. Trimming pared 1 base from V and 5 bases from J, leaving 5 bases between. Germline V gene data show CDR1 as LGHNA and CDR2 as YSLEER. In DNA form, the CDR3 reads TGCGCCAGCAGCCAAGGAGGGACCGGGGAGCTGTTTTTT. It specifies CASSQGGTGELFF.

The V gene is TRBV7-9, the J gene TRBJ1-2; possibly TRBD1 for D (6 bases). In germline, CDR1 is SEHNR, CDR2 FQNEAQ (reference sequence). The CDR3 covers 13 residues. V was pared by 10 bases and J by 1 base, with 13 bases between. The CDR3 coding sequence is TGTGCCACCATGGACAGAGTTAACTATGGCTACACCTTC. Its protein product is CATMDRVNYGYTF.

This chain uses TRBV7-3 with TRBJ2-7; 11 positions match TRBD2. Trimming removed 6 bases from V and 5 bases from J; junction bases left unmatched: 9. The germline V gene has CDR1 SGHTA and CDR2 FQGTGA. CDR3 length: 15 residues. CDR3 coding DNA: TGTGCCAGCAGTAACTTAGCGGGAGGGGCGAACGAGCAGTACTTC. Its translation is CASSNLAGGANEQYF.

The gene calls are TRBV2 and TRBJ2-7; D remains unclear. The CDR3 sequence is 10 residues long. V was clipped by 6 bases and J by 6 bases, with 6 bases between them. Germline lookup yields CDR1 SNHLY and CDR2 FYNNEI. CDR3 residues: CASRTGEQYF. DNA for the CDR3: TGTGCCAGCAGGACTGGCGAGCAGTACTTC.

This clone occurred a few times. The chain is built from TRBV29-1 and TRBJ1-2; TRBD1 is a possible D gene (5 bases). The CDR3 covers 13 residues. The V and J ends lost 6 bases and 6 bases respectively, with 17 bases between them. CDR1 is SQVTM, CDR2 ANQGSEA, per germline. CDR3 bases: TGCAGCGTCTCCGGACACCTGGGCAATGGCTACACCTTC. As protein: CSVSGHLGNGYTF.

CDR3 amino acids: CSARDRGYHEQYF. In DNA, the CDR3 is TGCAGCGCACGGGACAGGGGTTACCACGAGCAGTACTTC. J is TRBJ2-7 and V is TRBV29-1; 10 bases map to TRBD1. The V gene's germline CDR1 is SQVTM and CDR2 ANQGSEA. Trimming removed 7 bases from V and 5 bases from J; junction bases left unmatched: 8. The CDR3 extends over 13 amino acids.

The J gene is TRBJ1-1, the V gene TRBV2; a possible D gene is TRBD1 (6 bases). V was trimmed by 7 bases and J by 0 bases, leaving 9 bases between them. From germline, CDR1 is SNHLY and CDR2 FYNNEI. The CDR3 runs 13 residues. This CDR3 reads CASKGQVNTEAFF. The CDR3 nucleotides are TGTGCCAGCAAGGGACAAGTGAACACTGAAGCTTTCTTT.

The rearrangement joins TRBV2 to TRBJ2-4, with 7 nucleotides matching TRBD2. V gave up 8 bases and J gave up 1 base; unmatched junction bases: 8. There are 15 residues in the CDR3. CDR1 is SNHLY, CDR2 FYNNEI, per germline. The CDR3 here is CASGDSGLAKNIQYF. CDR3 sequence (DNA): TGTGCCAGCGGGGATAGCGGGCTTGCCAAAAACATTCAGTACTTC. Full variable domain (missing parts from reference TRBV2 and TRBJ2-4): EPEVTQTPSHQVTQMGQEVILRCVPISNHLYFYWYRQILGQKVEFLVSFYNNEISEKSEIFDDQFSVERPDGSNFTLKIRSTKLEDSAMYFCASGDSGLAKNIQYFGAGTRLSVL.

The sample holds a few counts of this clone. V is TRBV7-9 and J is TRBJ1-2; 7 nucleotides align to TRBD1. V was clipped by 5 bases and J by 2 bases; unmatched bases: 2. The CDR3 loop spans 13 amino acids. Per the germline V gene, CDR1 is SEHNR and CDR2 is FQNEAQ (reference sequence). The DNA for the CDR3 is TGTGCCAGCAGCACGACAGGGAACTATGGCTACACCTTC. Residues: CASSTTGNYGYTF.

This clone was seen a handful of times. This sequence joins TRBV27 and TRBJ2-7, with 10 bases fitting TRBD2. Germline CDR1 MNHEY, CDR2 SMNVEV (reference sequence). V was pared by 4 bases and J by 1 base, with 7 bases of the junction left unmatched. The CDR3 is 16 residues long. The CDR3, as DNA: TGTGCCAGCAGTTCTGAGCTTAGCGGGGGGTCCTACGAGCAGTACTTC. Its protein product is CASSSELSGGSYEQYF.

The chain couples TRBV7-3 to TRBJ2-5; a weak D match, TRBD1 (5 bases). The germline CDR1 and CDR2 sequences are SGHTA and FQGTGA. CDR3 length: 16 amino acids. V was cut by 2 bases and J by 5 bases, with 18 bases left in between. The CDR3 region is CASSLFSSQGQETQYF. As DNA, the CDR3 is TGTGCCAGCAGCTTATTTAGTTCCCAGGGTCAGGAGACCCAGTACTTC.

This clone was picked up a small number of times. Here the CDR3 reads CASSFRYRGLKNIQYF. The CDR3 DNA reads as TGCGCCAGCAGCTTCCGGTACAGGGGGCTTAAAAACATTCAGTACTTC. The chain recombines TRBV5-1 with TRBJ2-4; TRBD1 matches at 9 bases. Trimming removed 2 bases from V and 4 bases from J; junction bases left unmatched: 7. CDR1 SGHRS and CDR2 YFSETQ come from the germline V gene. This CDR3 is built from 16 residues.

The genes are TRBV30 and TRBJ2-3, with 9 nucleotides matching TRBD2. V lost 0 bases to trimming and J lost 4 bases; unmatched junction nucleotides: 8. The CDR3 sequence is 16 residues long. Germline V CDR1 and CDR2: GTSNPN, SVGIG (reference sequence). The CDR3 DNA follows: TGTGCCTGGAGTGTTGAGGCGGGAGGGCTGGCAGATACGCAGTATTTT. Translating gives CAWSVEAGGLADTQYF.

In this sample, this clone turned up a few times. This chain uses TRBV5-1 with TRBJ2-5, with 7 bases that match TRBD1. CDR1 SGHRS and CDR2 YFSETQ come from the germline V gene. The CDR3 is 14 residues long. J was trimmed by 2 bases and V by 2 bases; bases with no gene match: 3. The CDR3 here is CASSLGDRQETQYF. The CDR3 DNA sequence: TGCGCCAGCAGCTTAGGGGACAGACAAGAGACCCAGTACTTC.

The genes are TRBV11-2 and TRBJ2-1; D ambiguous. The V and J ends lost 3 bases and 0 bases respectively, with 12 bases between them. CDR1 and CDR2 from the germline V gene are SGHAT and FQNNGV. The CDR3 length is 16 residues. The CDR3 reads CASSFNRLSSYNEQFF. The DNA for the CDR3 is TGTGCCAGCAGCTTTAACCGCCTAAGCTCCTACAATGAGCAGTTCTTC.

This clone was picked up a small number of times. The chain couples TRBV5-1 to TRBJ2-7; 10 nucleotides agree with TRBD2. The germline V gene has CDR1 SGHRS and CDR2 YFSETQ. J was trimmed by 4 bases and V by 0 bases; bases with no gene match: 7. The CDR3 is made up of 16 amino acids. The CDR3 DNA follows: TGCGCCAGCAGCTTGGGGTACGGGACTAGCGATTACGAGCAGTACTTC. Translation gives CASSLGYGTSDYEQYF.

J is TRBJ2-5 and V is TRBV28, with D possibly matching TRBD1 (5 bases). V lost 4 bases to trimming and J lost 5 bases, with 17 bases between them. Looked up from germline, CDR1 is MDHEN and CDR2 is SYDVKM. The CDR3 has 15 residues. The CDR3 coding sequence is TGTGCCAGCAGTTCCACTCAGGGTTTCCGGGAGACCCAGTACTTC. Translation: CASSSTQGFRETQYF.

This clone was counted a few times. The rearrangement joins TRBV2 to TRBJ2-1; perhaps TRBD2 as D (5 bases). This CDR3 has 16 residues. CDR1 and CDR2 from the germline V gene are SNHLY and FYNNEI. Trimming stripped 2 bases from V and 5 bases from J, with 16 bases between. CDR3 in DNA: TGTGCCAGCAGTGAACAGCGGAGCGCATTCCACAATGAGCAGTTCTTC. It is translated as CASSEQRSAFHNEQFF.

This clone appeared a few times. This chain joins TRBV7-9 and TRBJ2-4, with no clear D. Trimming pared 2 bases from V and 0 bases from J, leaving 5 bases between. The germline CDR1 and CDR2 sequences are SEHNR and FQNEAQ (reference sequence). The CDR3 is made up of 14 amino acids. The CDR3 DNA sequence: TGTGCCAGCAGCTTAACTGGAGCCAAAAACATTCAGTACTTC. As protein: CASSLTGAKNIQYF.

The chain employs TRBV7-2 and TRBJ2-3, with 7 bases identical to TRBD1. The J segment lost 4 bases and the V segment lost 1 base, leaving 5 bases of the junction unmatched. This CDR3 is 15 amino acids long. CDR1 and CDR2 from the germline V gene are SGHTA and FQGNSA. The CDR3 nucleotides read TGTGCCAGCAGCTTAGTTGGGACAGCGGCAGATACGCAGTATTTT. It translates to CASSLVGTAADTQYF.

A few counts support this clone. The chain couples TRBV4-1 to TRBJ2-5, with D tentatively TRBD1 (6 bases). With 1 base removed from V and 3 bases from J, the gap between germline ends came to 18 bases. This CDR3 is 17 amino acids long. Germline V gene data show CDR1 as MGHRA and CDR2 as YSYEKL. The CDR3, as DNA: TGCGCCAGCAGCCAAGTACTTCGGACAGCCAGAGAAGAGACCCAGTACTTC. Translating gives CASSQVLRTAREETQYF.

The gene calls are TRBV6-6 and TRBJ2-7, with 8 bases identical to TRBD2. CDR1 is MNHNY and CDR2 is SVGAGI in the germline V gene (reference sequence). The CDR3 spans 16 residues. After removal of 2 bases from V and 3 bases from J, the junction contained 9 bases not matched to a gene. Written as DNA, the CDR3 is TGTGCCAGCAGTTACGCCCCCGGGACTAGTCTCTACGAGCAGTACTTC. Residues: CASSYAPGTSLYEQYF.

The chain couples TRBV5-1 to TRBJ2-3; D unresolved. The CDR3 consists of 13 residues. The V and J ends lost 3 bases and 0 bases respectively, with 5 bases between them. Germline lookup yields CDR1 SGHRS and CDR2 YFSETQ. This chain's CDR3 is CASSSYSTDTQYF. The CDR3, as DNA: TGCGCCAGCAGCTCCTATAGCACAGATACGCAGTATTTT.

The chain recombines TRBV27 with TRBJ1-2; TRBD1 is a possible D gene (6 bases). This CDR3 contains 13 residues. The V and J ends lost 2 bases and 5 bases respectively, with 9 bases between them. Germline values: CDR1 MNHEY, CDR2 SMNVEV (reference sequence). For the CDR3, the DNA is TGTGCCAGCAGTTTAGGGGGCCCGTATGGCTACACCTTC. It codes for CASSLGGPYGYTF.

This clone came up a few times. Within the sample, other DNA sequences also encode this same CDR3. The V gene is TRBV30, the J gene TRBJ2-7; no clear D. Trimming cost V 2 bases and J 5 bases, with 7 bases left between them. This CDR3 comprises 11 residues. Germline assignment: CDR1 GTSNPN and CDR2 SVGIG (reference sequence). The CDR3 loop is CAWSQSDEQYF. Written as DNA, the CDR3 is TGTGCCTGGAGTCAATCGGACGAGCAGTACTTC.

The genes are TRBV4-2 and TRBJ2-3; D uncertain. V lost 1 base and J lost 1, with 12 bases in between. This CDR3 comprises 16 residues. Per the germline V gene, CDR1 is LGHNA and CDR2 is YNFKEQ. The CDR3 sequence is CASSQVYFSGTDTQYF. CDR3 sequence (DNA): TGTGCCAGCAGCCAAGTCTACTTCTCTGGCACAGATACGCAGTATTTT.